Presented here are 31 T cell receptor beta chains from one specimen sequenced in a study of neurological immune-mediated disorders. TCRdb re-called the 5' RACE reads with MiXCR, one entry per CDR3 protein. The sample lists approximately 130,000 distinct CDR3 sequences; roughly 3.4% were seen once. The specimen was PBMCs. All receptors derive from a woman in her 30s with multiple sclerosis.

This clonotype appeared many times. This CDR3 is CASSETGQGQETQYF. CDR3 in DNA: TGTGCCAGCAGCGAGACGGGACAGGGACAAGAGACCCAGTACTTC. This sequence joins TRBV5-6 and TRBJ2-5; 9 bases agree with TRBD1. Germline loops: CDR1 SGHDT, CDR2 YYEEEE. The CDR3 contains 15 residues. V shed 4 bases, J shed 2 bases, and the junction held 6 bases outside the gene matches.

This clonotype was observed many times. The chain joins TRBV3-1 to TRBJ2-7; 7 bases align to TRBD1. Germline-derived CDR1 and CDR2 are LGHDT and YNNKEL (reference sequence). The CDR3 extends over 13 amino acids. V gave up 4 bases and J gave up 3 bases; unmatched junction bases: 3. CDR3 DNA sequence: TGTGCCAGCAGCCCGGGACAGAACTACGAGCAGTACTTC. This translates into CASSPGQNYEQYF.

The genes are TRBV11-2 and TRBJ2-7; TRBD1 aligns across 8 bases. The germline V gene has CDR1 SGHAT and CDR2 FQNNGV. The CDR3 runs 15 residues. V was pared by 3 bases and J by 1 base, with 5 bases of the junction left unmatched. The CDR3 here is CASSFGTGASYEQYF. The CDR3 DNA reads as TGTGCCAGCAGCTTTGGGACAGGTGCTTCCTACGAGCAGTACTTC.

In this sample, this clonotype turned up many times. V is TRBV5-6 and J is TRBJ2-3; D gene ambiguous. CDR1 is SGHDT, CDR2 YYEEEE, per germline. The CDR3 length is 12 residues. V was shortened by 3 bases and J by 1 base, with 3 bases between the two germline ends. The CDR3 DNA reads as TGTGCCAGCAGCTACCGCACAGATACGCAGTATTTT. Its translation: CASSYRTDTQYF.

This clonotype was picked up many times. The chain recombines TRBV29-1 with TRBJ2-2, with TRBD1 matching 9 bases. Per germline, CDR1 SQVTM and CDR2 ANQGSEA. J was trimmed by 4 bases and V by 6 bases; bases with no gene match: 6. CDR3 length: 14 residues. CDR3 residues: CSVVGQGPTGELFF. DNA for the CDR3: TGCAGCGTCGTAGGACAGGGGCCCACCGGGGAGCTGTTTTTT.

V and J are TRBV5-1 and TRBJ2-7; TRBD2 matches at 14 bases. The ends lost 4 bases at V and 12 bases at J; junction bases unmatched: 9. CDR1 is SGHRS, CDR2 YFSETQ, per germline. This CDR3 is 14 amino acids long. The CDR3 nucleotides are TGCGCCAGCAGCCAAGGGACTAGCGGGGGAAAGGGGTACTTC. It yields the protein CASSQGTSGGKGYF.

A few counts support this clonotype. Since a much larger clone is just one base distant, this may be a read error. V and J are TRBV10-3 and TRBJ1-3, with no clear D. CDR1 and CDR2 (germline): ENHRY, SYGVKD. The CDR3 loop spans 14 amino acids. Written as DNA, the CDR3 is TGTGCCATCAGTGAGTACGGTTCTGGAAAAACCATATATTTT. Translation gives CAISEYGSGKTIYF.

Turning to this clonotype: Since a much larger clone is just one base distant, this may be a read error. J is TRBJ1-5 and V is TRBV12-3 or TRBV12-4, with D uncertain. This CDR3 is built from 18 residues. V was clipped by 7 bases and J by 0 bases, with 22 bases between them. The CDR3 is CASTRAGNLRSSNQPQHF. The CDR3 DNA sequence: TGTGCCAGCACACGTGCCGGGAACCTAAGGAGTAGCAATCAGCCCCAGCATTTT.

Many counts were recorded for this clonotype. The rearrangement links TRBV29-1 to TRBJ2-7; possibly TRBD1 or TRBD2 for D (5 bases each). The CDR3 sequence is 14 residues long. The germline gives CDR1 SQVTM, CDR2 ANQGSEA. The V gene lost 5 bases and the J gene lost 1 base, with 15 bases spanning the gap. Here the CDR3 DNA reads TGCAGCGTTACCGGGACGCCTTTTTCCTACGAGCAGTACTTC. Amino acids: CSVTGTPFSYEQYF.

This clonotype occurred a few times. The chain joins TRBV12-3 or TRBV12-4 to TRBJ2-1, with TRBD1 identical over 8 bases. V lost 5 bases to trimming and J lost 2 bases; unmatched junction nucleotides: 2. The CDR3 has 14 residues. Here the CDR3 reads CASSDRGTYNEQFF. The DNA of the CDR3 is TGTGCCAGCAGTGACAGGGGTACCTACAATGAGCAGTTCTTC.

This clonotype occurred many times. The CDR3 region has the DNA TGTGCTAGTGGTTACGGAAAGGTGAACACTGAAGCTTTCTTT. Amino acids: CASGYGKVNTEAFF. V gene TRBV12-5 combines with J gene TRBJ1-1; D is unclear. The CDR3 has 14 amino acids. Germline assignment: CDR1 LGHNT and CDR2 FRNRAP. V dropped 4 bases and J dropped 0 bases, with 9 bases sitting between them.

The table lists this clonotype with many counts. V gene TRBV5-1 combines with J gene TRBJ2-2, with a weak D call TRBD1 (6 bases). The CDR3 length is 15 residues. Germline loops: CDR1 SGHRS, CDR2 YFSETQ. The V and J ends lost 4 bases and 1 base respectively, with 11 bases between them. CDR3 in DNA: TGCGCCAGCAGCCCGATGACAGGGAACACCGGGGAGCTGTTTTTT. It yields the protein CASSPMTGNTGELFF.

Many counts were recorded for this clonotype. The CDR3 DNA reads TGCAGTGCTACGGACGGGCCTTATACGCAGTATTTT. It codes for CSATDGPYTQYF. The rearrangement uses TRBV20-1 and TRBJ2-3; no clear D gene. Per the germline V gene, CDR1 is DFQATT and CDR2 is SNEGSKA (reference sequence). CDR3 length equals 12 residues. Trimming left V 4 bases short and J 7 bases short, with 12 bases between.

This clonotype was observed many times. This chain uses TRBV7-9 with TRBJ1-4; D is unresolved. Trimming cost V 5 bases and J 8 bases, with 21 bases left between them. The CDR3 is 16 residues long. Germline CDR1 SEHNR, CDR2 FQNEAQ (reference sequence). The CDR3, as DNA: TGTGCCAGCAGCACCTACGATCTGGCTAAAGGGGAAAAACTGTTTTTT. Translation: CASSTYDLAKGEKLFF.

This clonotype appeared many times. J is TRBJ1-2 and V is TRBV15; D uncertain. Per the germline V gene, CDR1 is LNHNV and CDR2 is YYDKDF (reference sequence). The CDR3 extends over 14 amino acids. V gave up 1 base and J gave up 6 bases, with 12 bases separating them. The DNA of the CDR3 is TGTGCCACCAGCAGAGGTTCAAAGGGCCATGGCTACACCTTC. It is translated as CATSRGSKGHGYTF.

The sample holds many counts of this clonotype. The V and J genes are TRBV7-9 and TRBJ1-2; 10 nucleotides agree with TRBD1. The CDR3 sequence is 17 residues long. From germline, CDR1 is SEHNR and CDR2 FQNEAQ (reference sequence). The V segment lost 1 base and the J segment 3 bases; nucleotides outside the gene matches: 8. CDR3 sequence (DNA): TGTGCCAGCAGCTTAGGAGGGACAGGGGCCCCACACTATGGCTACACCTTC. Its translation: CASSLGGTGAPHYGYTF.

There are a few counts of this clonotype. V gene TRBV10-3 combines with J gene TRBJ1-2; 7 bases agree with TRBD1. V shed 7 bases and J 3 bases; nucleotides not matched to a gene: 17. The CDR3 is 17 residues long. Germline V lookup: CDR1 ENHRY, CDR2 SYGVKD. CDR3 sequence reads: CAIKLRDSVSEDYGYTF. CDR3 coding DNA: TGTGCCATCAAGCTCCGGGACAGTGTTTCGGAGGACTATGGCTACACCTTC.

This clonotype has ten or more counts. This chain connects TRBV12-3 or TRBV12-4 to TRBJ2-7, with D possibly being TRBD1 (5 bases). V lost 3 bases and J lost 3, with 12 bases in between. This CDR3 comprises 14 residues. CDR3 DNA sequence: TGTGCCAGCAGTTTTCAGGGCAGCTTCTACGAGCAGTACTTC. Its translation is CASSFQGSFYEQYF.

This clonotype has ten or more counts. This chain uses TRBV12-3 or TRBV12-4 with TRBJ1-1; perhaps TRBD1 as D (5 bases). Trimming left V 6 bases short and J 3 bases short, with 11 bases between. CDR3 length: 13 amino acids. The CDR3 bases are TGTGCCAGCAGGGTGGACATTCACACTGAAGCTTTCTTT. The encoded protein is CASRVDIHTEAFF.

This clonotype showed up many times. The J gene is TRBJ1-2, the V gene TRBV9, with a weak D call TRBD1 (5 bases). The CDR3 loop spans 16 amino acids. The V end lost 0 bases, the J end lost 0 bases, and 12 bases lay between the germline ends. Germline assignment: CDR1 SGDLS and CDR2 YYNGEE. The CDR3 reads CASSVAAQGPNYGYTF. Written as DNA, the CDR3 is TGTGCCAGCAGCGTAGCAGCCCAGGGCCCTAACTATGGCTACACCTTC.

Regarding this clonotype: Being one base from a much bigger clone, this may be a read error. This chain connects TRBV5-1 to TRBJ2-7; no definite D call. CDR3 size: 12 residues. Germline V gene data show CDR1 as SGHRS and CDR2 as YFSETQ. The CDR3 loop is CASSGGSYEHYF. As DNA, the CDR3 is TGCGCCAGCAGTGGTGGCTCCTACGAGCATTACTTC. Variable domain in full (rest from reference TRBV5-1 and TRBJ2-7): KAGVTQTPRYLIKTRGQQVTLSCSPISGHRSVSWYQQTPGQGLQFLFEYFSETQRNKGNFPGRFSGRQFSNSRSEMNVSTLELGDSALYLCASSGGSYEHYFGPGTRLTVT.

The J gene is TRBJ2-3, the V gene TRBV18; 10 bases are a match to TRBD1. V dropped 3 bases and J dropped 2; count of bases not matched to a gene: 2. CDR1 and CDR2 from the germline V gene are KGHSH and LQKENI. CDR3 length: 15 residues. The CDR3 loop is CASSPTGGHTDTQYF. CDR3 DNA sequence: TGTGCCAGCTCACCGACAGGGGGCCACACAGATACGCAGTATTTT.

The chain recombines TRBV4-3 with TRBJ2-7; D is undetermined. The CDR3 sequence is 14 residues long. CDR1 is LGHNA and CDR2 is YSLEER in the germline V gene. V shed 0 bases and J shed 5 bases, with 11 bases lying between them. The CDR3 DNA follows: TGCGCCAGCAGCCAAGATCTGCTGGAGCACGAGCAGTACTTC. This gives the protein CASSQDLLEHEQYF.

This clonotype was observed at least ten times. The chain has TRBV4-3 and TRBJ1-2; 12 bases fit TRBD1. V lost 1 base, J lost 6 bases, and 6 bases stayed unmatched. This CDR3 contains 16 residues. Per germline, CDR1 LGHNA and CDR2 YSLEER. In DNA, the CDR3 is TGCGCCAGCAGCCAAGTGCAGGGACAGGGGGCTAATGGCTACACCTTC. This sequence encodes CASSQVQGQGANGYTF.

This clonotype was counted many times. The gene calls are TRBV20-1 and TRBJ1-1, with D possibly TRBD1 on 5 matching bases. Germline V gene lookup returns CDR1 DFQATT and CDR2 SNEGSKA (reference sequence). CDR3 length: 14 residues. Trimming took 2 bases from V and 1 from J, leaving 11 bases between them. CDR3 coding DNA: TGCAGTGCTAGACTCGGGGCCGGGAACACTGAAGCTTTCTTT. It specifies CSARLGAGNTEAFF.

This clonotype came up many times. The V gene is TRBV3-1, the J gene TRBJ2-6, with D perhaps assigned TRBD1 or TRBD2 (5 bases each). Trimming stripped 8 bases from V and 2 bases from J, with 19 bases between. CDR3 length: 17 residues. The V gene's germline CDR1 is LGHDT and CDR2 YNNKEL (reference sequence). The CDR3 DNA follows: TGTGCCAGCGCGGAACGAGGGGTTACGGCTGGGGCCAACGTCCTGACTTTC. The encoded protein is CASAERGVTAGANVLTF.

This clonotype was detected ten times or more. The chain links TRBV20-1 to TRBJ2-1; 10 nucleotides match TRBD2. In germline, CDR1 is DFQATT, CDR2 SNEGSKA (reference sequence). This CDR3 is built from 17 residues. V was clipped by 0 bases and J by 8 bases; unmatched bases: 13. CDR3 region: CSARDPRASGRGDEQFF. Here the CDR3 DNA reads TGCAGTGCTAGAGACCCTAGAGCAAGCGGGAGGGGAGATGAGCAGTTCTTC.

This clonotype was seen at least ten times. The V gene is TRBV20-1, the J gene TRBJ1-2; D is uncertain. There are 14 residues in the CDR3. With 0 bases removed from V and 7 bases from J, the gap between germline ends came to 15 bases. CDR1 DFQATT and CDR2 SNEGSKA come from the germline V gene (reference sequence). CDR3 residues: CSARDPVRGPGYTF. In DNA, the CDR3 is TGCAGTGCTAGAGATCCGGTACGAGGGCCTGGCTACACCTTC.

Many counts were recorded for this clonotype. The chain carries TRBV20-1 and TRBJ2-7; 15 bases map to TRBD2. Trimming removed 1 base from V and 7 bases from J; junction bases left unmatched: 5. The length of the CDR3 is 15 residues. Germline V gives CDR1 DFQATT, CDR2 SNEGSKA (reference sequence). The CDR3 coding sequence is TGCAGTGCTAGAGTACCGGGACTAGCGGGGGGTGAGCAGTACTTC. Protein product: CSARVPGLAGGEQYF.

Turning to this clonotype: This may arise from a read error, as a much more abundant clone is one base away. The J gene is TRBJ1-2, the V gene TRBV7-2, with a tentative D call TRBD1 (5 bases). V was cut by 4 bases and J by 2 bases, with 14 bases left in between. Per the germline V gene, CDR1 is SGHTA and CDR2 is FQGNSA. The CDR3 runs 15 residues. The DNA for the CDR3 is TGTGCCAGCAGCTCGATCGTAAAGGGGAACTATGGCTACACCTTC. This translates into CASSSIVKGNYGYTF.

This clonotype was counted at least ten times. CDR3 DNA: TGCGCCAGCAGCTTGGGAGGACAGGGGGTAGCAGTCCTTGGCTACACCTTC. Protein product: CASSLGGQGVAVLGYTF. The genes are TRBV5-1 and TRBJ1-2; 10 bases fit TRBD1. This CDR3 comprises 17 residues. The junction had 12 bases not matched to a gene; V was cut back by 0 bases and J by 7 bases. Germline V gene sequence: CDR1 SGHRS, CDR2 YFSETQ. Full variable domain (missing parts from reference TRBV5-1 and TRBJ1-2): KAGVTQTPRYLIKTRGQQVTLSCSPISGHRSVSWYQQTPGQGLQFLFEYFSETQRNKGNFPGRFSGRQFSNSRSEMNVSTLELGDSALYLCASSLGGQGVAVLGYTFGSGTRLTVV.